This T cell receptor (beta chain) was documented in a study of cytomegalovirus exposure and HLA in healthy donors. V shed 2 bases and J shed 7 bases, with 5 bases lying between them. This CDR3 has 11 residues. Germline-derived CDR1 and CDR2 are SEHNR and FQNEAQ (reference sequence). The assay was immunoSEQ multiplex PCR, and TCRdb's table has in-frame clones only and misses some. The data hold 140,000 or so clones, with roughly 90% observed a single time. This clone appeared a few times. Donors came from a validation cohort of over 100 subjects, distinct from the first 666-subject cohort. The chain joins TRBV7-9 to TRBJ1-2, with no clear D. This receptor was taken from a man aged 18 to 30 in good health and CMV-seronegative. The specimen was PBMCs. The CDR3, as DNA: TGTGCCAGCAGCTTATTCGGTGGCTACACCTTC. Translation: CASSLFGGYTF.